Listed below are T cell receptor beta chains from one sample, sequenced in a study of cytomegalovirus exposure and HLA in healthy donors. The data were produced by immunoSEQ multiplex PCR, yet TCRdb's version contains in-frame clones alone and is incomplete. Here the sample spans 150,000 to 250,000 clones, roughly four fifths being singletons. What was sequenced was PBMCs. The receptor source for this set is a man aged 30-40 years in good health and CMV-seronegative. Each CDR3 is given with its conserved first and last residue.

18,TRBJ1-1,TRBV15,CATSGLRLDNVLNTEAFF
16,TRBJ1-2,TRBV29-1,CSVEVPKVGAYYGYTF
15,TRBJ1-6,TRBV10-1,CASSEGTGKHSPLHF
14,TRBJ1-5,TRBV25-1,CASSGGGRNQPQHF
14,TRBJ2-7,TRBV11-2,CASSWLRDSNEQYF
19,TRBJ2-2,TRBV10-3,CAISGHGSGSGSYAGELFF
17,TRBJ2-1,TRBV7-9,CASSRPGTGSSGNEQFF
15,TRBJ1-1,TRBV11-2,CASSSWTDMNTEAFF
15,TRBJ1-4,TRBV28,CASRGDLVPNEKLFF
14,TRBJ2-7,TRBV7-9,CASSFRETSYEQYF
15,TRBJ2-3,TRBV18,CASSGTSGRADTQYF
15,TRBJ2-7,TRBV27,CASSLLVGVTYEQYF
15,TRBJ2-2,TRBV7-7,CASSLAGQGAGELFF
15,TRBJ2-7,TRBV27,CASRSRGLYPYEQYF
11,TRBJ1-1,TRBV29-1,CSVVVLTEAFF
14,TRBJ1-2,TRBV10-3,CAISDSVLDYGYTF
15,TRBJ1-2,TRBV6-1,CASSEWGQGYYGYTF
15,TRBJ1-5,TRBV18,CASSPSQGSNQPQHF
16,TRBJ2-2,TRBV29-1,CSVVLGQGTNTGELFF
15,TRBJ2-3,TRBV18,CASSPGDLPTDTQYF
17,TRBJ2-1,TRBV27,CASSPRGSGRGYNEQFF
17,TRBJ1-3,TRBV7-9,CASSLAMEARSGNTIYF
16,TRBJ2-2,TRBV5-1,CASSLVVNRITGELFF
13,TRBJ2-7,TRBV28,CASNLQVYYEQYF
12,TRBJ2-1,TRBV29-1,CSVDPAGNEQFF
15,TRBJ2-2,TRBV7-3,CASRSGTAPTGELFF
17,TRBJ2-7,TRBV6-1,CASSEGNVGGYSYEQYF
12,TRBJ2-1,TRBV5-1,CASRREGHEQFF
13,TRBJ1-1,TRBV30,CAWSQYMNTEAFF
14,TRBJ1-3,TRBV7-9,CASSGTGTGNTIYF
15,TRBJ2-3,TRBV28,CASIPGTGYTDTQYF
14,TRBJ1-6,TRBV27,CASSSGTVNSPLHF
14,TRBJ2-7,TRBV5-1,CASSFQGATYEQYF
16,TRBJ2-5,TRBV18,CASSPPTAGGLETQYF
14,TRBJ2-7,TRBV4-1,CASSRPGQAYEQYF
15,TRBJ1-1,TRBV9,CASSPPGQRYTEAFF
17,TRBJ2-1,TRBV18,CASSLAGTSGVYNEQFF
18,TRBJ2-2,TRBV9,CASSVLAGGPTNTGELFF
13,TRBJ2-1,TRBV9,CASSVVGENEQFF